This T cell receptor (beta chain) was recorded in a study of vaccination and CD4 T cells after COVID-19. There are 16 residues in the CDR3. Trimming stripped 0 bases from V and 5 bases from J, with 11 bases between. As regards this clonotype: Its antigen remains unknown.

Treatment described: approximately nine-day PBMC culture with coronavirus spike peptide pools or control peptides (ViraFEST assay). Isolation of CD4+ T cells by negative selection took place after more than 9 days of culture. The Oncomine TCR Beta short-read assay generated sequence data from the DNA of cultured CD4+ T cells. Using the QIAamp micro DNA kit, genomic DNA was extracted from the CD4+ T cells that had been cultured. TCRdb recomputed calls from the PCR reads with MiXCR, one row per CDR3 protein. The sample includes fewer than 20,000 distinct CDR3 sequences, 58% of them seen just once. This chain links TRBV23-1 with TRBJ1-6, with a possible D match to TRBD1 (5 bases). TRBV23-1 falls under the ORF class, with uncertain function. Sequenced material: CD4+ T cells from blood, cultured in vitro. The clonotype comes from a human donor who had recovered from COVID-19. CDR3 bases: TGCGCCAGCAGTCAATCGTGGGAGGGGCATAATTCACCCCTCCACTTT. Translation: CASSQSWEGHNSPLHF.